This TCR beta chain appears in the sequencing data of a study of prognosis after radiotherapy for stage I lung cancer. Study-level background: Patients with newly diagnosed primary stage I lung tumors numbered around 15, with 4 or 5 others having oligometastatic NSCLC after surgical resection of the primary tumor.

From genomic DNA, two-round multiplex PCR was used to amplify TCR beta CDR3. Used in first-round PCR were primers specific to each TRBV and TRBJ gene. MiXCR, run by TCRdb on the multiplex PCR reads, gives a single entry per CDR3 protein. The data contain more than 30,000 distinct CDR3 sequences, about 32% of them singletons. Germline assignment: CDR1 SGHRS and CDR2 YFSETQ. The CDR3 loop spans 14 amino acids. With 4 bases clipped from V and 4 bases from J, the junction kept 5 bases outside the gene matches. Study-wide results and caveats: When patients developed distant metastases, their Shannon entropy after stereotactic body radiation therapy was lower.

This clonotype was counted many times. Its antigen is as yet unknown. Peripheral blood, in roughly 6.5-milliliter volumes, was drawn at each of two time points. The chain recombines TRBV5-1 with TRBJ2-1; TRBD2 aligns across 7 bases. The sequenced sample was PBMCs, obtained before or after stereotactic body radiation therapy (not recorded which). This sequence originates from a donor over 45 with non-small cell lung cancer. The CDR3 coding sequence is TGCGCCAGCAGCAGGGCTAGCGGTTACAATGAGCAGTTCTTC. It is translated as CASSRASGYNEQFF.